Below, 12 T cell receptor beta chains from the same sample are listed, as sequenced in a study of metastatic and nonmetastatic thyroid tumors. Nobody among the patients had been given any treatment before thyroid surgery. TCRdb reprocessed the PCR reads via MiXCR. The repertoire consists of under 55,000 clones, with approximately 19% occurring once and the leading ten covering 3%. What was sequenced was blood. The receptors derive from a female donor with papillary thyroid cancer or a benign thyroid nodule (not recorded which). Some clones in this sample may be carry-over from other donors' samples.

This clone showed up many times. The CDR3 DNA sequence: TGTGCCAGTAGTATACGGCAGGGCAATCAGCCCCAGCATTTT. Protein product: CASSIRQGNQPQHF. The gene calls are TRBV19 and TRBJ1-5, with D hard to call. This CDR3 region has 14 residues. Deletions cut 2 bases from V and 2 bases from J, with 7 bases between. CDR1 and CDR2 (germline): LNHDA, SQIVND (reference sequence).

Remarks on this clone: This may stem from a read error, because a much larger clone lies one nucleotide away. The chain uses TRBV24-1 and TRBJ2-3; the D gene is possibly TRBD1 (6 bases). Germline V gives CDR1 KGHDR, CDR2 SFDVKD. The CDR3 is 14 amino acids. V was trimmed by 4 bases and J by 2 bases, leaving 9 bases between them. CDR3 nucleotide sequence: TGTGCCACCAGTGACTGGGACATCACAGATACGCAGTATTTT. Its protein product is CATSDWDITDTQYF.

In this sample, this clone turned up many times. A much larger clone sits a single nucleotide away, making a read error possible. This chain links TRBV7-3 with TRBJ2-3, with D possibly TRBD1 on 7 matching bases. CDR1 and CDR2 (germline): SGHTA, FQGTGA. V dropped 5 bases and J dropped 7 bases, with 10 bases sitting between them. The CDR3 is made up of 12 amino acids. CDR3 in amino acids: CASSQGGYTQYF. CDR3 DNA sequence: TGTGCCAGCAGCCAGGGGGGATATACGCAGTATTTT.

The chain is built from TRBV9 and TRBJ1-1; no firm D call. V gave up 2 bases and J gave up 5 bases, with 10 bases separating them. Looked up from germline, CDR1 is SGDLS and CDR2 is YYNGEE. The CDR3 extends over 13 amino acids. CDR3 loop: CASSVDPGTEAFF. For the CDR3, the DNA is TGTGCCAGCAGCGTGGACCCCGGGACTGAAGCTTTCTTT. Using reference TRBV9 and TRBJ1-1 for the parts outside the CDR3, the full variable domain is DSGVTQTPKHLITATGQRVTLRCSPRSGDLSVYWYQQSLDQGLQFLIQYYNGEERAKGNILERFSAQQFPDLHSELNLSSLELGDSALYFCASSVDPGTEAFFGQGTRLTVV.

By sample fraction, this clone is medium-sized. V usage is TRBV28 and J usage is TRBJ1-3, with D hard to call. This CDR3 has 13 amino acids. Germline V gives CDR1 MDHEN, CDR2 SYDVKM. Trimming cost V 5 bases and J 4 bases, with 9 bases left between them. CDR3 in DNA: TGTGCCAGCAGTACTAGACCGGGAAACACCATATATTTT. This sequence encodes CASSTRPGNTIYF.

This clone is classed as medium-sized. This rearrangement joins TRBV28 to TRBJ1-2; the D gene is possibly TRBD1 (6 bases). Trimming stripped 5 bases from V and 10 bases from J, with 14 bases between. The germline gives CDR1 MDHEN, CDR2 SYDVKM. The CDR3 is made up of 12 amino acids. CDR3 DNA sequence: TGTGCCAGCAGTCTTACAGGACAGCACTACACCTTC. Its translation: CASSLTGQHYTF.

This clone was recorded at least ten times. The rearrangement links TRBV5-8 to TRBJ2-7; TRBD1 matches 8 bases. V dropped 2 bases and J dropped 2; count of bases not matched to a gene: 3. The CDR3 runs to 14 residues. Germline V CDR1 and CDR2: SGHTS, YDEGEE. CDR3 sequence: CASSLRQGPYEQYF. The CDR3 nucleotides read TGTGCCAGCAGCTTAAGACAGGGGCCCTACGAGCAGTACTTC.

This clone was observed many times. V usage is TRBV15 and J usage is TRBJ1-1; D is undetermined. Germline CDR1 is LNHNV and CDR2 is YYDKDF (reference sequence). V was trimmed by 1 base and J by 11 bases, leaving 14 bases between them. The CDR3 is 13 residues long. DNA for the CDR3: TGTGCCACCAGCAGAGTTCCTGACGGCGCGGCTTTCTTT. This codes for CATSRVPDGAAFF.

The chain recombines TRBV4-1 with TRBJ1-1; D is uncertain. The length of the CDR3 is 11 residues. V lost 4 bases and J lost 3, with 3 bases in between. Per germline, CDR1 MGHRA and CDR2 YSYEKL. CDR3 sequence reads: CASSRDTEAFF. The CDR3 bases are TGCGCCAGCAGCCGGGACACTGAAGCTTTCTTT.

The chain is built from TRBV20-1 and TRBJ2-1; unclear D gene. Per the germline V gene, CDR1 is DFQATT and CDR2 is SNEGSKA (reference sequence). Trimming stripped 3 bases from V and 4 bases from J, with 13 bases between. The CDR3 totals 14 residues. CDR3 protein: CSASGSGVYNEQFF. CDR3 nucleotides: TGCAGTGCTAGTGGTAGTGGGGTTTACAATGAGCAGTTCTTC.

The chain has TRBV7-2 and TRBJ2-7, with a possible D match to TRBD2 (5 bases). The ends were cut back, 1 base at V and 5 bases at J, with 15 bases in the middle. This CDR3 contains 15 residues. Per germline, CDR1 SGHTA and CDR2 FQGNSA. This CDR3 reads CASSLGYGRGDEQYF. The DNA for the CDR3 is TGTGCCAGCAGCTTAGGTTATGGGAGAGGCGACGAGCAGTACTTC.

At least ten counts were recorded for this clone. The chain joins TRBV29-1 to TRBJ2-5; weak D call: TRBD2 (6 bases). Trimming shortened V by 7 bases and J by 2 bases, and 17 bases separated the two germline ends. The CDR3 has 14 amino acids. Germline V gene data show CDR1 as SQVTM and CDR2 as ANQGSEA. CDR3 in amino acids: CSALGGRVQETQYF. CDR3 nucleotide sequence: TGCAGCGCCTTGGGAGGACGGGTACAAGAGACCCAGTACTTC. Full variable domain (missing parts from reference TRBV29-1 and TRBJ2-5): SAVISQKPSRDICQRGTSLTIQCQVDSQVTMMFWYRQQPGQSLTLIATANQGSEATYESGFVIDKFPISRPNLTFSTLTVSNMSPEDSSIYLCSALGGRVQETQYFGPGTRLLVL.